The rows below give T cell receptor beta chains drawn from one sample of a study of CD8 T cells in ankylosing spondylitis. TCRdb processed the 5' RACE reads anew with MiXCR; each CDR3 protein has one entry. Here the sample spans more than 650,000 distinct CDR3 sequences, around 11% being singletons. The sequenced sample consisted of blood, either unsorted or a sorted T cell fraction (not recorded which). The receptors come from a male donor with ankylosing spondylitis. The CDR3 runs from the conserved cysteine through the conserved F or W. The D gene is left open where the match is weak. Clone size is shown for a subset of rows, as once, few, many or a class of expanded clone.

TRBJ2-4	few	TRBV6-2/TRBV6-3	.	CASTGTAFRPIDIQYF	TGTGCCAGCACAGGGACTGCCTTTCGACCGATTGACATTCAGTACTTC
TRBJ2-1	many	TRBV20-1	.	CSASRVEAEQFF	TGCAGTGCTAGCCGGGTAGAGGCTGAGCAGTTCTTC
TRBJ2-2	few	TRBV6-5	.	CASSYSSFGTGELFF	TGTGCCAGCAGTTACTCCTCCTTCGGCACCGGGGAGCTGTTTTTT
TRBJ2-1	few	TRBV21-1	.	CASSTQPGLAGEGSSYNEQFF	TGTGCCAGCAGCACCCAACCGGGACTAGCGGGAGAGGGGAGCTCCTACAATGAGCAGTTCTTC
TRBJ1-4	.	TRBV5-1	.	CASRHVADGEKLFF	TGCGCCAGCAGACATGTAGCCGATGGTGAAAAACTGTTTTTT
TRBJ2-3	few	TRBV27	TRBD2	CASSFGLAGGWGPDTQYF	TGTGCCAGCAGTTTCGGGCTAGCGGGGGGCTGGGGGCCAGATACGCAGTATTTT
TRBJ2-5	.	TRBV10-3	TRBD1	CAIRGQGAGETQYF	TGTGCCATCAGGGGACAGGGGGCAGGGGAGACCCAGTACTTC
TRBJ2-3	.	TRBV20-1	.	CSARDSLSDTQYF	TGCAGTGCTAGAGATTCCCTGTCGGATACGCAGTATTTT
TRBJ2-1	few	TRBV4-3	TRBD1	CASSHPKWDSDFNEQFF	TGCGCCAGCAGCCATCCCAAGTGGGACAGCGACTTCAATGAGCAGTTCTTC
TRBJ2-7	.	TRBV20-1	TRBD1	CSAIDRGKGYEQYF	TGCAGTGCAATAGACAGGGGAAAGGGCTACGAGCAGTACTTC
TRBJ2-5	.	TRBV4-3	.	CASSQGFLGEKTQYF	TGCGCCAGCAGCCAAGGATTTCTCGGGGAGAAGACCCAGTACTTC
TRBJ2-1	.	TRBV20-1	.	CSARDGRSYRNEQFF	TGCAGTGCTAGAGATGGCCGTTCTTATAGGAATGAGCAGTTCTTC
TRBJ1-5	few	TRBV12-3/TRBV12-4	.	CASSTGTISNQPQHF	TGTGCCAGCAGTACCGGGACAATTAGCAATCAGCCCCAGCATTTT
TRBJ2-7	.	TRBV10-3	TRBD1	CAIRLGQGSYEQYF	TGTGCCATCAGGCTGGGACAGGGATCCTACGAGCAGTACTTC
TRBJ2-7	many	TRBV5-1	TRBD2	CASSPRTSSYEQYF	TGCGCCAGCAGCCCGAGGACTAGTTCATACGAGCAGTACTTC
TRBJ2-1	many	TRBV12-3/TRBV12-4	TRBD2	CASTQRDLHNEQFF	TGTGCCAGCACCCAGCGGGACCTACACAATGAGCAGTTCTTC
TRBJ2-7	few	TRBV7-9	.	CASSLRPSPPYEQYF	TGTGCCAGCAGCTTAAGGCCCTCCCCACCCTACGAGCAGTACTTC
TRBJ1-5	many	TRBV15	.	CATSRSRDLKPQHF	TGTGCCACCAGCAGATCGCGGGATCTTAAGCCCCAGCATTTT
TRBJ1-1	many	TRBV10-3	.	CATTAHMNTEAFF	TGTGCCACCACAGCCCATATGAACACTGAAGCTTTCTTT
TRBJ1-1	few	TRBV20-1	.	CSAPGRGPNGDAFF	TGCAGTGCTCCCGGAAGGGGCCCCAACGGAGACGCTTTCTTT
TRBJ1-5	.	TRBV20-1	.	CSANTLNQPQHF	TGCAGTGCGAACACCTTGAATCAGCCCCAGCATTTT
TRBJ1-4	.	TRBV3-1	.	CASSQGGGEEKLFF	TGTGCCAGCAGCCAAGGCGGGGGTGAGGAAAAACTGTTTTTT
TRBJ1-4	many	TRBV12-3/TRBV12-4	.	CASSFRTTNEKLFF	TGTGCCAGCAGTTTCAGGACGACTAATGAAAAACTGTTTTTT
TRBJ2-3	.	TRBV20-1	TRBD2	CSAIRLAGSTDTQYF	TGCAGTGCTATCAGACTAGCGGGGAGCACAGATACGCAGTATTTT
TRBJ2-6	few	TRBV10-3	.	CAISESGLPGANVLTF	TGTGCCATCAGTGAGTCGGGTCTACCTGGGGCCAACGTCCTGACTTTC
TRBJ2-7	few	TRBV20-1	.	CSARMRLNPYEQYF	TGCAGTGCTAGGATGCGCCTGAACCCCTACGAGCAGTACTTC
TRBJ2-7	.	TRBV6-5	.	CASSWGRLLEQYF	TGTGCCAGCAGTTGGGGGCGGCTTTTGGAGCAGTACTTC